In its sample, the clone carrying this T cell receptor (beta chain) was seen once. Its antigen remains unknown. This specimen comes from a study of T cell responses to AZD1222 COVID-19 vaccine. The protocol was immunoSEQ multiplex PCR, while the TCRdb copy is restricted to in-frame clones and leaves out a portion. Of 100,000 to 130,000 clones listed, 75% to 95% are singletons. Study-level findings and limits: Clonal diversity was possibly underestimated, and white British individuals and females predominated among donors. Two AZD1222 administrations were followed by greater Spike-specific TCR breadth and depth. Of the AZD1222 recipients, only 5 to 7 were seropositive at baseline. Targeting of unmutated variant regions was reportedly seen in nearly half of spike-specific TCRs.

This CDR3 spans 13 amino acids. V was trimmed by 2 bases and J by 2 bases, leaving 3 bases between them. CDR1 is MNHEY and CDR2 is SVGAGI in the germline V gene. The TCR comes from an adult who received the AZD1222 COVID-19 vaccine. The material sequenced was peripheral blood, taken 28 days after the second AZD1222 dose. This chain joins TRBV6-5 and TRBJ2-2, with D hard to call. Written as DNA, the CDR3 is TGTGCCAGCAGTTACACCAACACCGGGGAGCTGTTTTTT. Protein: CASSYTNTGELFF.